This T cell receptor (beta chain) emerged from a study of a mutant IDH1 vaccine in newly diagnosed glioma. Overall study findings and caveats: Evidence of vaccine-induced immune responses was documented in nearly 95% of patients.

The data were produced by immunoSEQ multiplex PCR, yet TCRdb's version contains in-frame clones alone and is incomplete. There are about 34,000 clones in the sample; around 80% occur only once, and roughly 9% lies in the top ten. As concerns this clone: Its matching antigen is unknown.

CDR1 and CDR2 from the germline V gene are DFQATT and SNEGSKA (reference sequence). V was clipped by 3 bases and J by 9 bases, with 9 bases between them. This CDR3 comprises 11 residues. Time point defined: baseline, week 1 (first vaccination visit). Described treatment: pre-vaccination baseline after standard-of-care therapy. The V call is TRBV20-1, the J call TRBJ2-1; D ambiguous. The input for sequencing was peripheral blood mononuclear cells (PBMCs), taken from a glioma patient treated with radiotherapy, temozolomide or both. The clonotype comes from a man aged 50 or older with glioma. Some clones in this sample may be carry-over from other donors' samples. CDR3 loop: CSASKQGEQFF. CDR3 nucleotide sequence: TGCAGTGCTAGCAAGCAAGGTGAGCAGTTCTTC.